A single sample gave rise to the 5 T cell receptor beta chains below, sequenced in a study of CD8+CD57+ T cells in acquired aplastic anemia. CD8+CD57+ cell expansion had been shown by flow cytometry in patients chosen for sequencing. Genomic DNA acted as the template from which TCR beta VDJ combination and CDR3 sequence profiling were carried out. TCRdb reanalysed the reads using MiXCR and keeps one entry per CDR3 protein. Of about 200,000 distinct CDR3 sequences listed, approximately 51% were seen once; the top ten hold about 20%. Sequencing input: sorted CD4+, CD8+, or CD8+CD57+ T cells (not recorded which) from PBMCs. These receptors all come from a human donor with aplastic anemia.

This clonotype showed up many times. The chain uses TRBV10-3 and TRBJ1-1; 9 nucleotides agree with TRBD1. The germline CDR1 and CDR2 sequences are ENHRY and SYGVKD. The ends lost 6 bases at V and 0 bases at J; junction bases unmatched: 5. The length of the CDR3 is 15 residues. In DNA, the CDR3 is TGTGCCATCAGGGGGGACAGGGCGCTGAACACTGAAGCTTTCTTT. As protein: CAIRGDRALNTEAFF.

CDR3 bases: TGTGCCAGCAGCTTGCGTACGACAGGGTACAATGGCTACACCTTC. Encoded protein: CASSLRTTGYNGYTF. The chain has TRBV5-4 and TRBJ1-2; 7 nucleotides align to TRBD1. Losses at the gene ends were 1 base for V and 6 bases for J; bases not matched to a gene: 9. The CDR3 extends over 15 amino acids. Germline V gene data show CDR1 as SGHNT and CDR2 as YYREEE (reference sequence). The full variable domain, completed using reference TRBV5-4 and TRBJ1-2, is ETGVTQSPTHLIKTRGQQVTLRCSSQSGHNTVSWYQQALGQGPQFIFQYYREEENGRGNFPPRFSGLQFPNYSSELNVNALELDDSALYLCASSLRTTGYNGYTFGSGTRLTVV.

V usage is TRBV5-6 and J usage is TRBJ2-7; the D gene could be TRBD1 or TRBD2 (5 bases each). CDR1 SGHDT and CDR2 YYEEEE come from the germline V gene. The length of the CDR3 is 12 residues. V was trimmed by 6 bases and J by 6 bases, leaving 13 bases between them. DNA of the CDR3: TGTGCCAGCACCAGAGGGGTTTCCGAGCAGTACTTC. This translates into CASTRGVSEQYF.

This clonotype came up many times. The chain carries TRBV7-3 and TRBJ2-3; 8 bases are a match to TRBD1. CDR3 length: 16 amino acids. Per the germline V gene, CDR1 is SGHTA and CDR2 is FQGTGA. Germline trimming cut 2 bases from V and 0 bases from J; bases unmatched to any gene: 4. CDR3: CASSLCWDRSTDTQYF. The CDR3 DNA sequence: TGTGCCAGCAGCTTATGCTGGGACAGGAGCACAGATACGCAGTATTTT.

This clonotype appeared many times. The chain couples TRBV6-5 to TRBJ1-4; a possible D gene is TRBD1 (6 bases). The CDR3 runs to 12 residues. Germline V CDR1 and CDR2: MNHEY, SVGAGI. V gave up 10 bases and J gave up 7 bases, with 13 bases separating them. The CDR3 is CATRRGVEKLFF. The CDR3 DNA reads TGTGCCACCCGGAGGGGGGTTGAAAAACTGTTTTTT.